This is a list of T cell receptor beta chains from one sample in a study of shared clonotypes between healthy human individuals. This table comes from immunoSEQ multiplex PCR, and its TCRdb copy is limited to in-frame clones, with some not included. The repertoire holds millions of clones, approximately 94% seen once, with roughly 1% in the top ten. Sequencing was performed on naive CD8+ T cells sorted from blood. The origin of the receptors is a man between 18 and 29 years old in good health. CDR3s include the opening cysteine and the closing phenylalanine or tryptophan. The D gene is left open where the match is weak. Clone size is given for some rows only: seen once, a few or many times, or a class if the clone is expanded.

>TRBV9|TRBJ2-7|NA|once|14
TGTGCCAGCAGCGTAGGGGTGGGTTCCTACGAGCAGTACTTC
CASSVGVGSYEQYF
>TRBV11-2|TRBJ2-7|NA|NA|12
TGTGCCAGCAGCTTCATGGGGGCGTCCCCCAGCTTC
CASSFMGASPSF
>TRBV6-5|TRBJ1-5|NA|NA|14
TGTGCCAGCAGCTCTACAGGACCCAATCAGCCCCAGCATTTT
CASSSTGPNQPQHF
>TRBV28|TRBJ2-7|TRBD1|NA|13
TGTGCCAGCAGTGACGGGACAGACTACGAGCAGTACTTC
CASSDGTDYEQYF
>TRBV9|TRBJ2-2|TRBD1|once|15
TGTGCCAGCAGCGTACACGGACAGGGGCCCGGGGAGCTGTTTTTT
CASSVHGQGPGELFF
>TRBV4-2|TRBJ1-4|NA|NA|18
TGTGCCAGCAGCCAAGAGGGCCGAGCCGTTAACCCTAATGAAAAACTGTTTTTT
CASSQEGRAVNPNEKLFF
>TRBV5-8|TRBJ1-2|NA|NA|14
TGTGCCAGCAGCTTGGGGCAGGGCGCCTATGGCTACACCTTC
CASSLGQGAYGYTF
>TRBV19|TRBJ2-7|TRBD2|few|14
TGTGCCAGTAGTCCCGGGACTAGCGGCTACGAGCAGTACTTC
CASSPGTSGYEQYF
>TRBV4-1|TRBJ2-7|TRBD2|NA|18
TGCGCCAGCAGCCAAGGAGGAGCAGGTAGCGGGGGGGCGGATGAGCAGTACTTC
CASSQGGAGSGGADEQYF
>TRBV5-1|TRBJ2-5|NA|NA|14
TGCGCCAGCAGCTCTGACGGGCCGGGGGAGACCCAGTACTTC
CASSSDGPGETQYF
>TRBV7-2|TRBJ2-7|NA|NA|16
TGTGCCAGCAGCTTAGGGCACGGGACTTTCGCCTACGAGCAGTACTTC
CASSLGHGTFAYEQYF
>TRBV7-8|TRBJ2-5|NA|NA|16
TGTGCCAGCAGCTCACCTCCCGGGACCCTACAAGAGACCCAGTACTTC
CASSSPPGTLQETQYF
>TRBV7-9|TRBJ2-1|TRBD2|NA|17
TGTGCCAGCAGCTTAGGAGCGGGGGGGAGCTCCTACAATGAGCAGTTCTTC
CASSLGAGGSSYNEQFF
>TRBV28|TRBJ2-7|TRBD1|NA|15
TGTGCCAGCACTCCTACCCCGACAGGGAGAGACGAGCAGTACTTC
CASTPTPTGRDEQYF
>TRBV5-4|TRBJ2-2|TRBD2|NA|18
TGTGCCAGCAGCCCTCGGACTAGCGGGGGGCTGAACACCGGGGAGCTGTTTTTT
CASSPRTSGGLNTGELFF
>TRBV6-6|TRBJ2-7|NA|NA|11
TGTGCCAGCAGTGACGCGGGGAGTTGGGACTTC
CASSDAGSWDF
>TRBV9|TRBJ1-2|NA|NA|14
TGTGCCAGCAGCGTCGGGCAGGACGGCTATGGCTACACCTTC
CASSVGQDGYGYTF
>TRBV9|TRBJ1-1|NA|NA|13
TGTGCCAGCAGGAACATCATGAACACTGAAGCTTTCTTT
CASRNIMNTEAFF
>TRBV20-1|TRBJ2-1|NA|NA|10
TGCAGTGCTGCCTACAATGAGCAGTTCTTC
CSAAYNEQFF
>TRBV27|TRBJ1-2|NA|NA|14
TGTGCCAGCAGAGAAAAGACGGATATCTATGGCTACACCTTC
CASREKTDIYGYTF
>TRBV30|TRBJ2-2|NA|NA|14
TGTGCCTGCCCTGAGAGGCTGGGGTCCGGGGAGCTGTTTTTT
CACPERLGSGELFF
>TRBV28|TRBJ2-7|TRBD1|NA|14
TGTGCCAGCAGTTTAGCAGGGGGTAACTACGAGCAGTACTTC
CASSLAGGNYEQYF
>TRBV7-2|TRBJ2-3|NA|NA|15
TGTGCCAGCAGCTTAGGCGTAGCGGGCACAGATACGCAGTATTTT
CASSLGVAGTDTQYF
>TRBV12-5|TRBJ2-3|NA|NA|17
TGTGCTAGTGGTTTACCCCTTGGGGGAGCGCCACAAGATACGCAGTATTTT
CASGLPLGGAPQDTQYF
>TRBV2|TRBJ1-4|NA|NA|13
TGTGCCAGCACTCGGGAGGGGGGTGAAAAACTGTTTTTT
CASTREGGEKLFF
>TRBV7-9|TRBJ2-3|NA|once|15
TGTGCCACCAACATGATGGCCCCTAGCACAGATACGCAGTATTTT
CATNMMAPSTDTQYF
>TRBV2|TRBJ2-2|NA|NA|12
TGTGCCATCCTCTCGGTTGTCGGGGAGCTGTTTTTT
CAILSVVGELFF
>TRBV6-5|TRBJ2-5|TRBD2|NA|13
TGTGCCAGCAGCCGCGGGGGGGGAGAGACCCAGTACTTC
CASSRGGGETQYF
>TRBV18|TRBJ2-5|NA|NA|15
TGTGCCAGCTCACCACTGACGCGTACTCCTGAGACCCAGTACTTC
CASSPLTRTPETQYF
>TRBV9|TRBJ1-1|TRBD1|NA|16
TGTGCCAGCAGCGTAGGGACAGGGGTAGAGTACACTGAAGCTTTCTTT
CASSVGTGVEYTEAFF
>TRBV7-9|TRBJ1-3|NA|few|15
TGTGCCAGCAGCCCACAGACAGTGACTGGAAACACCATATATTTT
CASSPQTVTGNTIYF
>TRBV13|TRBJ2-1|NA|NA|15
TGTGCCAGCAGCTTTGACTCCAACTCCTACAATGAGCAGTTCTTC
CASSFDSNSYNEQFF
>TRBV28|TRBJ2-7|TRBD1|NA|16
TGTGCCAGCAGCCCACCGGGCAGGGGGATCACCTACGAGCAGTACTTC
CASSPPGRGITYEQYF
>TRBV27|TRBJ2-7|NA|NA|13
TGTGCCAGCAGTTTAGCTGGCCCCTACGAGCAGTACTTC
CASSLAGPYEQYF